The 30 T cell receptor beta chains below all came from one sample that was sequenced in a study of blood T cell repertoires in COVID-19. Measured with immunoSEQ multiplex PCR; TCRdb has only the in-frame clones, and not every one. The top ten hold roughly 7% of the sample, which has 150,000 to 200,000 clones, roughly nine tenths seen once. The source material was peripheral blood. The origin of the receptors is an elderly woman in a cohort sampled during active or convalescent COVID-19.

In regard to this clone: It is likely a read error, because the conserved phenylalanine at the end of the CDR3 is missing. This chain connects TRBV3-1 (or the pseudogene TRBV3-2) to TRBJ1-2; possibly TRBD1 for D (5 bases). The CDR3 consists of 13 residues. Germline V CDR1 and CDR2: LGHDT, YNNKEL (reference sequence). The V end lost 3 bases, the J end lost 2 bases, and 7 bases lay between the germline ends. As DNA, the CDR3 is TGTGCCAGCAGCCATAGGGGAAACTATGGCTACACCTCC. Translated, it gives CASSHRGNYGYTS.

The V gene is TRBV7-8, the J gene TRBJ2-3; 10 bases align to TRBD2. Trimming took 1 base from V and 2 from J; bases not matched to a gene: 6. This CDR3 spans 17 amino acids. Germline assignment: CDR1 SGHVS and CDR2 FQNEAQ. The CDR3 reads CASSLGQAGGPTDTQYF. DNA of the CDR3: TGTGCCAGCAGCTTAGGTCAAGCGGGGGGGCCCACAGATACGCAGTATTTT.

The J gene is TRBJ2-7, the V gene TRBV20-1; D gene ambiguous. The CDR3 covers 11 residues. Germline CDR1 is DFQATT and CDR2 is SNEGSKA (reference sequence). V gave up 6 bases and J gave up 7 bases, with 13 bases separating them. The CDR3, as DNA: TGCAGTGCCCTGACACGCCTGGAGCAGTACTTC. Its translation: CSALTRLEQYF.

This clone turned up a few times. This rearrangement joins TRBV3-1 (or the pseudogene TRBV3-2) to TRBJ1-2; D is possibly TRBD1 (5 bases). Germline V gene data show CDR1 as LGHDT and CDR2 as YNNKEL (reference sequence). The CDR3 runs to 17 residues. With 5 bases removed from V and 8 bases from J, the gap between germline ends came to 27 bases. CDR3 in DNA: TGTGCCAGCAGCGAGAACTTCCTCAACGGGGGTTCGTTCGGCTACACCTTC. Residues: CASSENFLNGGSFGYTF.

J is TRBJ1-1 and V is TRBV28, with D perhaps matching TRBD1 (6 bases). The V gene's germline CDR1 is MDHEN and CDR2 SYDVKM. Trimming took 0 bases from V and 1 from J, leaving 18 bases between them. There are 18 residues in the CDR3. This CDR3 is CASSLWFSRTGRNTEAFF. In DNA form, the CDR3 reads TGTGCCAGCAGTTTATGGTTCAGTCGTACAGGGCGGAACACTGAAGCTTTCTTT.

The gene calls are TRBV7-9 and TRBJ2-1; 9 nucleotides align to TRBD1. The germline V gene encodes CDR1 SEHNR and CDR2 FQNEAQ (reference sequence). The length of the CDR3 is 15 residues. V dropped 6 bases and J dropped 5; count of bases not matched to a gene: 8. The CDR3 nucleotides read TGTGCCAGCAGGGCGGGACAGGGAGGCGACAATGAGCAGTTCTTC. It encodes CASRAGQGGDNEQFF.

J is TRBJ2-1 and V is TRBV9; TRBD1 is a possible D gene (6 bases). V was trimmed by 3 bases and J by 9 bases, leaving 19 bases between them. This CDR3 is built from 15 residues. Looked up from germline, CDR1 is SGDLS and CDR2 is YYNGEE. This CDR3 is CASSGLGTRFGEQFF. CDR3 nucleotide sequence: TGTGCCAGCAGCGGACTCGGGACACGGTTTGGTGAGCAGTTCTTC.

Only a few counts were recorded for this clone. V is TRBV18 and J is TRBJ2-7, with 9 bases matching TRBD1. The CDR3 covers 17 residues. Losses at the gene ends were 3 bases for V and 5 bases for J; bases not matched to a gene: 14. Per germline, CDR1 KGHSH and CDR2 LQKENI. The CDR3 sequence: CASSPAATGTGIHEQYF. Here the CDR3 DNA reads TGTGCCAGCTCACCCGCCGCAACCGGGACAGGGATCCACGAGCAGTACTTC.

V usage is TRBV2 and J usage is TRBJ1-6; D is possibly TRBD1 (6 bases). V was trimmed by 6 bases and J by 7 bases, leaving 10 bases between them. This CDR3 has 13 residues. The germline V gene has CDR1 SNHLY and CDR2 FYNNEI. CDR3 amino acids: CASRWTENSPLHF. Here the CDR3 DNA reads TGTGCCAGCAGATGGACAGAGAATTCACCCCTCCACTTT.

The chain has TRBV6-5 and TRBJ1-6, with a tentative D call TRBD1 (5 bases). V was clipped by 8 bases and J by 5 bases, with 13 bases between them. Germline V lookup: CDR1 MNHEY, CDR2 SVGAGI. The CDR3 length is 14 residues. In DNA form, the CDR3 reads TGTGCCAGCGAGCCAGGGCGAGATAATTCACCCCTCCACTTT. This translates into CASEPGRDNSPLHF.

The V call is TRBV28, the J call TRBJ1-3; D perhaps matches TRBD1 (5 bases). Germline loops: CDR1 MDHEN, CDR2 SYDVKM. V shed 2 bases and J shed 4 bases, with 6 bases lying between them. The CDR3 length is 13 residues. CDR3: CASSLQGGNTIYF. The CDR3 bases are TGTGCCAGCAGTTTACAGGGCGGAAACACCATATATTTT. Based on the CDR3 plus reference TRBV28 and TRBJ1-3, the full variable domain is DVKVTQSSRYLVKRTGEKVFLECVQDMDHENMFWYRQDPGLGLRLIYFSYDVKMKEKGDIPEGYSVSREKKERFSLILESASTNQTSMYLCASSLQGGNTIYFGEGSWLTVV.

The chain combines TRBV7-2 with TRBJ1-1, with 7 bases lining up with TRBD1. The V gene's germline CDR1 is SGHTA and CDR2 FQGNSA. The V and J ends lost 1 base and 10 bases, in that order; junction bases with no gene match: 0. This CDR3 is built from 11 residues. CDR3: CASSLDRGAFF. In nucleotides, the CDR3 is TGTGCCAGCAGCTTAGACAGGGGAGCTTTCTTT.

The chain is built from TRBV14 and TRBJ2-4; 10 bases map to TRBD2. There are 17 residues in the CDR3. The germline CDR1 and CDR2 sequences are SGHDN and FVKESK. V gave up 1 base and J gave up 4 bases; unmatched junction bases: 7. This chain's CDR3 is CASSQVPSGRGKNIQYF. For the CDR3, the DNA is TGTGCCAGCAGCCAAGTCCCTAGCGGGAGAGGGAAAAACATTCAGTACTTC.

The genes are TRBV10-3 and TRBJ2-1; 10 bases line up with TRBD1. Trimming cost V 6 bases and J 1 base; bases outside gene matches: 3. Germline V gene lookup returns CDR1 ENHRY and CDR2 SYGVKD. The CDR3 is 15 amino acids. CDR3 amino acids: CAIREDRGSYNEQFF. CDR3 bases: TGTGCCATCAGGGAGGACAGGGGGTCCTACAATGAGCAGTTCTTC.

This clone occurred once. The CDR3 reads CASSFGTQGRTNEKLFF. As DNA, the CDR3 is TGCGCCAGCAGCTTCGGCACGCAGGGTCGAACTAATGAAAAACTGTTTTTT. V gene TRBV5-1 combines with J gene TRBJ1-4; D perhaps matches TRBD1 (5 bases). The ends were cut back, 2 bases at V and 1 base at J, with 15 bases in the middle. CDR1 is SGHRS and CDR2 is YFSETQ in the germline V gene. The CDR3 spans 17 residues.

The gene calls are TRBV6-5 and TRBJ1-1, with 10 bases aligning to TRBD1. Per the germline V gene, CDR1 is MNHEY and CDR2 is SVGAGI. The V and J ends lost 10 bases and 0 bases, in that order; junction bases with no gene match: 8. CDR3 size: 15 residues. The CDR3 here is CATLTGGNMNTEAFF. Here the CDR3 DNA reads TGTGCCACCTTGACAGGGGGCAACATGAACACTGAAGCTTTCTTT.

This chain uses TRBV11-3 with TRBJ1-2; TRBD1 aligns across 7 bases. After removal of 0 bases from V and 4 bases from J, the junction contained 5 bases not matched to a gene. Germline V lookup: CDR1 SGHNT, CDR2 YENEEA. The length of the CDR3 is 15 residues. The CDR3 reads CASSLDRYRGYGYTF. The CDR3 nucleotides read TGTGCCAGCAGCTTAGATCGGTACAGGGGCTATGGCTACACCTTC.

The chain employs TRBV5-1 and TRBJ1-1, with 7 positions matching TRBD1. Germline loops: CDR1 SGHRS, CDR2 YFSETQ. J was trimmed by 4 bases and V by 2 bases; bases with no gene match: 8. This CDR3 has 15 residues. CDR3 loop: CASSFEVTGITEAFF. The DNA of the CDR3 is TGCGCCAGCAGCTTCGAGGTGACAGGGATCACTGAAGCTTTCTTT.

The chain couples TRBV12-3 or TRBV12-4 to TRBJ2-1; D is uncertain. This CDR3 is built from 10 residues. V lost 3 bases and J lost 8, with 2 bases in between. CDR3 in DNA: TGTGCCAGCAGTTTCGATGAGCAGTTCTTC. It codes for CASSFDEQFF.

This clone came up a few times. The chain carries TRBV25-1 and TRBJ2-4; perhaps TRBD1 as D (6 bases). The CDR3 totals 11 residues. CDR1 and CDR2 from the germline V gene are MGHDK and SYGVNS. CDR3 in DNA: TGTGGGTGGAGACAGGTTCGCAAACCGTACTTC. Translating it yields CGWRQVRKPYF.

The chain is built from TRBV28 and TRBJ1-1; 8 bases line up with TRBD1. The CDR3 is 13 amino acids. Germline CDR1 reads MDHEN; CDR2 reads SYDVKM. With 6 bases clipped from V and 5 bases from J, the junction kept 5 bases outside the gene matches. For the CDR3, the DNA is TGTGCCAGCAGACCCCGGGACAGGACTGAAGCTTTCTTT. The encoded protein is CASRPRDRTEAFF.

The chain uses TRBV20-1 and TRBJ2-1; D might be TRBD2 (5 bases). The CDR3 covers 15 residues. Germline CDR1 DFQATT, CDR2 SNEGSKA (reference sequence). V lost 3 bases and J 4 bases, leaving 16 bases between the germline ends. For the CDR3, the DNA is TGCAGTGCTAGTCCCCGGGAAGGAGTTTACAATGAGCAGTTCTTC. Its translation: CSASPREGVYNEQFF.

This clone was seen only a few times. The chain carries TRBV19 and TRBJ1-2, with D unresolved. The V end was cut by 2 bases, the J end by 7 bases, with 8 bases between. Per germline, CDR1 LNHDA and CDR2 SQIVND (reference sequence). The CDR3 is 12 residues long. CDR3 bases: TGTGCCAGTAGTATACCGCCCGGTGGCTACACCTTC. Its translation: CASSIPPGGYTF.

For the CDR3, the DNA is TGCGCCAGCAGATTACAGGGGGAGCGAGAGACCCAGTACTTC. It codes for CASRLQGERETQYF. V and J are TRBV5-1 and TRBJ2-5, with 8 bases identical to TRBD1. Germline trimming cut 5 bases from V and 4 bases from J; bases unmatched to any gene: 7. Germline V lookup: CDR1 SGHRS, CDR2 YFSETQ. The CDR3 covers 14 residues.

The chain combines TRBV6-5 with TRBJ2-2, with TRBD2 as a possible D gene (6 bases). Trimming removed 2 bases at V and 5 bases at J, with 9 bases between. The CDR3 spans 14 residues. Germline-derived CDR1 and CDR2 are MNHEY and SVGAGI. The DNA of the CDR3 is TGTGCCAGCAGTTACGGGAGGTTAACCGGGGAGCTGTTTTTT. Its translation is CASSYGRLTGELFF.

The chain recombines TRBV23-1 with TRBJ1-1, with D uncertain. TRBV23-1 is filed as an ORF, its function uncertain. The ends were cut back, 4 bases at V and 0 bases at J, with 18 bases in the middle. CDR3 length: 17 residues. This chain's CDR3 is CASSPNATRRMNTEAFF. The CDR3 region has the DNA TGCGCCAGCAGTCCCAACGCCACCAGGAGGATGAACACTGAAGCTTTCTTT.

This chain links TRBV11-2 with TRBJ1-6, with TRBD1 matching 8 bases. V was clipped by 3 bases and J by 1 base; unmatched bases: 5. The CDR3 sequence is 17 residues long. The germline CDR1 and CDR2 sequences are SGHAT and FQNNGV. In DNA, the CDR3 is TGTGCCAGCAGCTTCTCAGGGGGCAAGTCCTATAATTCACCCCTCCACTTT. Protein: CASSFSGGKSYNSPLHF.

The rearrangement links TRBV11-3 to TRBJ1-6; weak D call: TRBD1 (5 bases). Germline lookup yields CDR1 SGHNT and CDR2 YENEEA. The CDR3 sequence is 15 residues long. V gave up 5 bases and J gave up 8 bases, with 16 bases separating them. CDR3 nucleotide sequence: TGTGCCAGCAGCCGAATGACAGCGCAGGATTCACCCCTCCACTTT. This sequence encodes CASSRMTAQDSPLHF.

J is TRBJ2-3 and V is TRBV18; D remains unclear. The germline V gene encodes CDR1 KGHSH and CDR2 LQKENI. Trimming left V 0 bases short and J 4 bases short, with 14 bases between. The CDR3 is 16 residues long. CDR3 bases: TGTGCCAGCTCACCACCGAGGCGCGGCTACTCAGATACGCAGTATTTT. Translated, it gives CASSPPRRGYSDTQYF.

The rearrangement links TRBV7-6 to TRBJ2-1; tentatively, D is TRBD2 (5 bases). Trimming cost V 3 bases and J 6 bases, with 12 bases left between them. CDR1 and CDR2 from the germline V gene are SGHVS and FNYEAQ. This CDR3 region has 14 residues. The CDR3 loop reads CASSFNRAGNEQFF. Here the CDR3 DNA reads TGTGCCAGCAGCTTCAATAGGGCGGGCAATGAGCAGTTCTTC. The entire variable domain, with the rest obtained from reference TRBV7-6 and TRBJ2-1, is as follows: GAGVSQSPRYKVTKRGQDVALRCDPISGHVSLYWYRQALGQGPEFLTYFNYEAQQDKSGLPNDRFSAERPEGSISTLTIQRTEQRDSAMYRCASSFNRAGNEQFFGPGTRLTVL.